This TCR beta chain comes out of a study of T cells after yellow fever vaccination. Overall study findings and caveats: The CD4 compartment and the CD8 compartment contained a small share of clonotypes in common.

V lost 6 bases and J lost 2, with 12 bases in between. CDR3 length: 14 residues. Germline V gene lookup returns CDR1 MNHEY and CDR2 SMNVEV (reference sequence). The table lists this clonotype with a few counts. Antigen specificity is unknown. TCRdb used MiXCR to reprocess the 5' RACE reads, holding one entry per CDR3 protein. The data show some 600,000 distinct CDR3 sequences, with around 16% seen just once and roughly a sixth held by the top ten. The sequencing used PBMCs, collected 5 to 6 days after the first yellow fever vaccination. The TCR comes from a man between 18 and 35 years old who received the YFV17D yellow fever vaccine. J is TRBJ2-3 and V is TRBV27; no definite D call. DNA of the CDR3: TGTGCCAGCAGGCTAAGATTGCTCACAGATACGCAGTATTTT. It translates to CASRLRLLTDTQYF.